This entry is about one T cell receptor (beta chain). No antigen is known for it. These data are taken from a study of Ad26.COV2.S vaccination and SARS-CoV-2 variants. Study outcomes and limitations: Vaccine and placebo recipients had comparable breadth of non-spike TCRs. A substantial breadth of spike-specific CD8+ and CD4+ T cell responses after vaccination has been reported. It was vaccine recipients, not placebo recipients, who had the higher spike-specific TCR breadth.

Generated by immunoSEQ multiplex PCR, the TCRdb table keeps only in-frame clones and is missing some. The sample contains over 130,000 clones, 80% to 90% of which appear only once. Per germline, CDR1 KGHSH and CDR2 LQKENI. This CDR3 comprises 19 residues. Trimming cost V 4 bases and J 0 bases, with 21 bases left between them. The chain recombines TRBV18 with TRBJ2-2, with D perhaps TRBD1 (6 bases). The receptor was isolated from a human donor who had recovered from COVID-19. Sample: peripheral blood, taken after recovery from COVID-19. CDR3 nucleotide sequence: TGTGCCAGCTCACTCCTCGGGCTTCAGGGGAGCTCGAACACCGGGGAGCTGTTTTTT. It specifies CASSLLGLQGSSNTGELFF.